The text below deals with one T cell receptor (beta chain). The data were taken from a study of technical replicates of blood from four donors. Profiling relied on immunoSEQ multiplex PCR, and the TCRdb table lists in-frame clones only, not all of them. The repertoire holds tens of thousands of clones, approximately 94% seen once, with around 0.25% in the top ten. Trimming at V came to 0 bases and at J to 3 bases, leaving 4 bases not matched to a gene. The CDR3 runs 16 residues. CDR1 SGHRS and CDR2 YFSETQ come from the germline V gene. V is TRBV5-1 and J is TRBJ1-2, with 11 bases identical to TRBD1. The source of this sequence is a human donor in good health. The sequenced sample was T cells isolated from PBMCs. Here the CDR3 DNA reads TGCGCCAGCAGCTTGGCCGGGACAGGGGGTTACTATGGCTACACCTTC. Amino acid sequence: CASSLAGTGGYYGYTF.